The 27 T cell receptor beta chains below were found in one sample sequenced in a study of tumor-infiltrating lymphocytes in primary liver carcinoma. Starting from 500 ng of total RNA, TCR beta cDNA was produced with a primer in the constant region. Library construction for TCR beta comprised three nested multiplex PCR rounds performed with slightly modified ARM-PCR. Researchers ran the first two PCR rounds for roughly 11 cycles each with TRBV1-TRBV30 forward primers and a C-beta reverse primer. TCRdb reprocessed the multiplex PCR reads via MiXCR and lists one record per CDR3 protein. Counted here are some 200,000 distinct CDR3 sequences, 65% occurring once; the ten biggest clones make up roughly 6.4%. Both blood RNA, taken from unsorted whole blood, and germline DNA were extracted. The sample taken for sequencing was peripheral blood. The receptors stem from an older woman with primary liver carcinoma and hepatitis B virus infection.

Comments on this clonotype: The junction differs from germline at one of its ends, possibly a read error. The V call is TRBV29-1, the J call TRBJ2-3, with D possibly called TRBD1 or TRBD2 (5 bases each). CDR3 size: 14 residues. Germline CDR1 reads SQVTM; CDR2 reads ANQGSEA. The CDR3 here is CSVERDVMVDTQYF. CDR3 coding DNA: TGCAGTGTTGAGAGGGACGTAATGGTGGATACGCAGTATTTT.

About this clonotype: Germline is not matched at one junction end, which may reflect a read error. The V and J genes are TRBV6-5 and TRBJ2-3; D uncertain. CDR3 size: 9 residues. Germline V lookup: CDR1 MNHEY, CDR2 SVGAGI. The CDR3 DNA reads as TGTGCCCACACGGATACACAGTATTTT. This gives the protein CAHTDTQYF.

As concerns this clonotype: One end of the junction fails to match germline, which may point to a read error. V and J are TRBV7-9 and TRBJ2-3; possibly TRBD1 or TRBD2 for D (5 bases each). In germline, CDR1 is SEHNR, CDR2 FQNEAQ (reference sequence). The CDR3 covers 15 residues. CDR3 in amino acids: CASSRGELSTGTQYF. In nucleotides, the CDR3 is TGTGCCAGCAGCCGTGGGGAGCTGAGCACAGGTACGCAGTATTTT.

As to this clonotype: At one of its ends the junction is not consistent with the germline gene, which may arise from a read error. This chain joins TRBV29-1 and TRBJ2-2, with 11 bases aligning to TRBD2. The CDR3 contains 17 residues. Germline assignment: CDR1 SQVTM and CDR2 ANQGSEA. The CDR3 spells CGVGADGSGRDHGELFF. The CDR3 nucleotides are TGCGGCGTTGGGGCAGATGGTAGCGGGAGGGATCACGGGGAGCTGTTTTTC.

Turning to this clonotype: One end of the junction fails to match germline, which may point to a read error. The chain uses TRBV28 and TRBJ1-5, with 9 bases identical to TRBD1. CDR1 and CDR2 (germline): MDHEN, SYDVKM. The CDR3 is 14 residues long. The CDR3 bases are TGTGCCAGCAGCCCCGGGACAGGGAGGCAGCCCCATCATTTC. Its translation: CASSPGTGRQPHHF.

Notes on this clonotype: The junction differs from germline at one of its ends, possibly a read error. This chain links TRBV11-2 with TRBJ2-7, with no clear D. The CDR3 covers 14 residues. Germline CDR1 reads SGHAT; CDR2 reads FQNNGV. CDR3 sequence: CTSSLGIPSYEEYF. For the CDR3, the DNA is TGTACCAGCAGCTTGGGTATCCCTTCCTACGAGGAGTACTTC.

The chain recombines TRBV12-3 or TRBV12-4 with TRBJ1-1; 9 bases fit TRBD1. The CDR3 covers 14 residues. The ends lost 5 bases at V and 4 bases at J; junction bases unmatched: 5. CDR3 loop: CASSPGQGSTEAFF. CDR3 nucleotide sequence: TGTGCCAGCAGTCCCGGACAGGGGAGCACTGAAGCTTTCTTT.

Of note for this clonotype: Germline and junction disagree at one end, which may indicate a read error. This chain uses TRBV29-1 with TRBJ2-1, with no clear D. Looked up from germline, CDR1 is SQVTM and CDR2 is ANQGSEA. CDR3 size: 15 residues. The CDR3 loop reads CSVGGGKSSYNVQFF. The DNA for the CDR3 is TGCAGCGTTGGTGGTGGCAAGAGCTCCTATAATGTGCAGTTCTTC.

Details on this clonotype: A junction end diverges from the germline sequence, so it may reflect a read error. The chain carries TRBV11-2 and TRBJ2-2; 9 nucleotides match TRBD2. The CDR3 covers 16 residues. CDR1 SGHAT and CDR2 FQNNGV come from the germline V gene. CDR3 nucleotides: TGTGCCAGCAGCATCACCGGGACTAGCCTGCCCCGGAAGCTATTTTTT. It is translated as CASSITGTSLPRKLFF.

DNA of the CDR3: TGTGCCAGCAGTTTTACAGCGTACGAGCAGTACTTC. The encoded protein is CASSFTAYEQYF. V is TRBV28 and J is TRBJ2-7, with D uncertain. The CDR3 has 12 residues. V lost 3 bases and J lost 4, with 7 bases in between. Looked up from germline, CDR1 is MDHEN and CDR2 is SYDVKM.

CDR3 loop: CASSTLKGLVETQYF. DNA of the CDR3: TGTGCCAGCAGTACCCTCAAGGGGCTGGTGGAGACCCAGTACTTC. V usage is TRBV28 and J usage is TRBJ2-5; a weak D match, TRBD1 (5 bases). The CDR3 sequence is 15 residues long. V dropped 5 bases and J dropped 5 bases, with 18 bases sitting between them. CDR1 and CDR2 (germline): MDHEN, SYDVKM.

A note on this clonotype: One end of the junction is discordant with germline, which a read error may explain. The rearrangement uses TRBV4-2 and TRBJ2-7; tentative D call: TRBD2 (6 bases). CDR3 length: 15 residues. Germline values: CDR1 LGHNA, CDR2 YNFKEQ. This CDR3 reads CASGQGSTRNYEQYF. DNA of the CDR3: TGTGCCAGCGGCCAGGGATCGACTAGAAACTACGAGCAGTACTTC.

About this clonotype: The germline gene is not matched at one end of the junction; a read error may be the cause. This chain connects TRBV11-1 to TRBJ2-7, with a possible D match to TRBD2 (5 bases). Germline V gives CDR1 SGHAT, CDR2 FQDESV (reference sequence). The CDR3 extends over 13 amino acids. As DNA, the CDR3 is TGTGCAAGCAACTTACTAGTCACTCACGAGCAGTACTTC. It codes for CASNLLVTHEQYF.

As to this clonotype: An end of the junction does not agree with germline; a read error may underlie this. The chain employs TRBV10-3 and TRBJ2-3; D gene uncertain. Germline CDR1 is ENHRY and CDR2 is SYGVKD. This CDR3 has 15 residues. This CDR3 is CVISDSWISTDTQYF. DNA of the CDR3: TGTGTCATCAGTGACTCGTGGATATCCACAGATACGCAGTATTTT.

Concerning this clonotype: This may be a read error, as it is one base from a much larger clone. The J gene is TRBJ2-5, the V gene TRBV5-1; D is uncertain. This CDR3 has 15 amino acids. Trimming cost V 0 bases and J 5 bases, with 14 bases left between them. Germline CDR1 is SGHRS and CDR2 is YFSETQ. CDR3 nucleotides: TGCGCCAGCAGCTTGGCCCAGTATGTGCAGGAGACCCAGTACTTC. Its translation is CASSLAQYVQETQYF.

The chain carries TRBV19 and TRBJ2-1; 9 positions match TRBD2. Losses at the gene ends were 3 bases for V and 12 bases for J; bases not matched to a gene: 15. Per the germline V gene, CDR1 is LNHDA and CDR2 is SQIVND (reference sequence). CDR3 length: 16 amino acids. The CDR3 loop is CASSIGGLAGSVGQFF. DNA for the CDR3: TGTGCCAGTAGTATTGGTGGGCTAGCGGGATCGGTCGGGCAGTTCTTC.

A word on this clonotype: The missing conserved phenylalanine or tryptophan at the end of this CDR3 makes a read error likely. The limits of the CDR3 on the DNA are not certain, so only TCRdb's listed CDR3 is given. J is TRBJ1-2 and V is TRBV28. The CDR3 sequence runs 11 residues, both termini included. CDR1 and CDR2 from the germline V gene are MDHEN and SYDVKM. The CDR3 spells CASNWDHGYTS.

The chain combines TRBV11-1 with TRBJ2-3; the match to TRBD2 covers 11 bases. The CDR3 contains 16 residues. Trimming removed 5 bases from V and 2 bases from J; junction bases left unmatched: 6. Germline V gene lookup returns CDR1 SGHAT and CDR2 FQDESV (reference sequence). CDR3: CASSVRLAGLTDTQYF. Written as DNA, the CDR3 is TGTGCCAGCAGCGTGCGACTAGCGGGGCTCACAGATACGCAGTATTTT.

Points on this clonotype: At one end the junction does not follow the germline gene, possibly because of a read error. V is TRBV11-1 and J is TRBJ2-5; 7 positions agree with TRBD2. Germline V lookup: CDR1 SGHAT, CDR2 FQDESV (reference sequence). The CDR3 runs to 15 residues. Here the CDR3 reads CASSFEAGDWETHYF. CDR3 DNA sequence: TGTGCCAGCAGCTTCGAGGCGGGGGATTGGGAGACCCATTACTTC.

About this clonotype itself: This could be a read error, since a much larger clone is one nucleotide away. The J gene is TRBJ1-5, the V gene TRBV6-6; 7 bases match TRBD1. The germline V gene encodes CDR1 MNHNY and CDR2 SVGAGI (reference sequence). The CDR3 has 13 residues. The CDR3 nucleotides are TGTGGCAGCACTTTAACAGGGGCCCAGCCCCAGCATTTT. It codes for CGSTLTGAQPQHF.

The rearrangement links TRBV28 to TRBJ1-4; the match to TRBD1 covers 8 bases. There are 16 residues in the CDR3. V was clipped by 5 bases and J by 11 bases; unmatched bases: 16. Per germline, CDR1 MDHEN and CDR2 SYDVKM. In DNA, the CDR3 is TGTGCCAGCAGTCTAGAACCCCGGGACAGGACAGAGAAACTGTTTTTT. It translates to CASSLEPRDRTEKLFF.

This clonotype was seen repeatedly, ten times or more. As DNA, the CDR3 is TGCGCCAGCAGCCAAGTCGACGAGCAGTTCTTC. It encodes CASSQVDEQFF. V gene TRBV4-1 combines with J gene TRBJ2-1; D call uncertain. V lost 1 base and J lost 10, with 5 bases in between. Per the germline V gene, CDR1 is MGHRA and CDR2 is YSYEKL. The CDR3 loop spans 11 amino acids.

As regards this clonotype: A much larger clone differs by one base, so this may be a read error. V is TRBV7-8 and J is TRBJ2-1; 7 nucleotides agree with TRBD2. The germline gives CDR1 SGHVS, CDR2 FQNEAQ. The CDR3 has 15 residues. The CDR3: CAGSSSGLTYNEQFF. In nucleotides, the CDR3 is TGTGCCGGCAGCTCTAGCGGACTAACCTACAATGAGCAGTTCTTC.

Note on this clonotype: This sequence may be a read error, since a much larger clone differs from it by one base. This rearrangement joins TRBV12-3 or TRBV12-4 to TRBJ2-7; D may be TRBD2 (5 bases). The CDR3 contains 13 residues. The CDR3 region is CASGFGITYEQYF. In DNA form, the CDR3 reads TGTGCCAGCGGTTTCGGGATTACCTACGAGCAGTACTTC.

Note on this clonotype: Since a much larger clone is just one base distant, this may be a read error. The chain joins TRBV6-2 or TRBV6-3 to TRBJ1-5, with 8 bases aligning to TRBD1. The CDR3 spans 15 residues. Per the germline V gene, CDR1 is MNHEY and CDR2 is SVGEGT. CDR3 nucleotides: TGTGCCAGCAGAAGGACAGGGTCGAGCAATCAGCCCCAGCTTTTT. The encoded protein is CASRRTGSSNQPQLF.

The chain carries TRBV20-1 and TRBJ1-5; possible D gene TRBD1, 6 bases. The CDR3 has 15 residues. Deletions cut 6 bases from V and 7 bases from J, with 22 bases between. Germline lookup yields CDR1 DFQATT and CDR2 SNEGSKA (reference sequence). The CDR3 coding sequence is TGCAGTGCCTCGAAGAACAGTGAGGGGGAACAGCCCCAGCATTTT. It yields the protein CSASKNSEGEQPQHF.

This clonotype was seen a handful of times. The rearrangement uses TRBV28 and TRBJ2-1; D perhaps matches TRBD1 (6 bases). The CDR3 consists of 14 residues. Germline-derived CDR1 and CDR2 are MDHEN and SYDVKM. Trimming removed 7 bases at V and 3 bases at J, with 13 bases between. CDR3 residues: CASNRDTFYNEQFF. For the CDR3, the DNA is TGTGCCAGCAACCGGGACACCTTCTACAATGAGCAGTTCTTC. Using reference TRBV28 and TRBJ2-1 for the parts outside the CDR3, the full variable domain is DVKVTQSSRYLVKRTGEKVFLECVQDMDHENMFWYRQDPGLGLRLIYFSYDVKMKEKGDIPEGYSVSREKKERFSLILESASTNQTSMYLCASNRDTFYNEQFFGPGTRLTVL.